This is a list of T cell receptor beta chains from one sample in a study of cytomegalovirus exposure and HLA in healthy donors. Sequenced by immunoSEQ multiplex PCR; TCRdb stores in-frame clones only, minus some. The table lists around 110,000 clones. The specimen sequenced was PBMCs. The source is a young man in good health and CMV-seronegative. The CDR3 runs from the conserved cysteine through the conserved F or W. The D gene is left open where the match is weak.

CDR3aa,CDR3nt,j_gene,v_gene,d_gene
CASSIEVRLAGDNEQFF,TGTGCCAGTAGTATAGAAGTCCGACTAGCGGGGGACAATGAGCAGTTCTTC,TRBJ2-1,TRBV19,TRBD2
CATKELMNTEAFF,TGTGCCACTAAAGAACTGATGAACACTGAAGCTTTCTTT,TRBJ1-1,TRBV6-5,-
CASSADREETQYF,TGTGCCAGCAGTGCCGACAGGGAGGAGACCCAGTACTTC,TRBJ2-5,TRBV6-1,TRBD1
CASSPSTGGGETQYF,TGTGCCAGCAGTCCCTCGACAGGGGGCGGGGAGACCCAGTACTTC,TRBJ2-5,TRBV11-2,TRBD1
CASSFKGGAETQYF,TGTGCCAGCAGCTTCAAGGGAGGGGCAGAGACCCAGTACTTC,TRBJ2-5,TRBV5-6,TRBD2
CASTLLATDTGELFF,TGTGCCAGCACCCTTCTAGCTACTGACACCGGGGAGCTGTTTTTT,TRBJ2-2,TRBV7-9,-
CASSQEGQQLLNEKLFF,TGCGCCAGCAGCCAAGAAGGACAGCAACTTCTTAATGAAAAACTGTTTTTT,TRBJ1-4,TRBV4-1,-
CAISYSGTAYEQYF,TGTGCCATCAGCTACTCCGGGACAGCCTACGAGCAGTACTTC,TRBJ2-7,TRBV10-3,TRBD1
CASRRWGELQNIQYF,TGTGCCAGTCGCAGGTGGGGGGAGCTCCAAAACATTCAGTACTTC,TRBJ2-4,TRBV5-6,-
CASRTGASYNEQFF,TGTGCCAGTAGGACAGGGGCCTCCTACAATGAGCAGTTCTTC,TRBJ2-1,TRBV19,TRBD1
CASSPRTGSNEQFF,TGTGCCAGCAGCCCCCGGACAGGGTCCAATGAGCAGTTCTTC,TRBJ2-1,TRBV7-3,TRBD1
CASSPRSGGRYNEQFF,TGTGCCAGCAGCCCTCGATCGGGGGGGAGGTACAATGAGCAGTTCTTC,TRBJ2-1,TRBV5-6,TRBD2
CASPIYEQYF,TGTGCCAGCCCAATCTACGAGCAGTACTTC,TRBJ2-7,TRBV9,-
CASSFPGTGASNYGYTF,TGTGCCAGCAGTTTTCCCGGGACAGGGGCTTCTAACTATGGCTACACCTTC,TRBJ1-2,TRBV28,TRBD1
CASSTVQGEANEKLFF,TGTGCCAGCAGCACCGTACAGGGGGAGGCTAATGAAAAACTGTTTTTT,TRBJ1-4,TRBV7-2,TRBD1
CASGPASGGVDTQYF,TGTGCTAGTGGCCCGGCTAGCGGGGGGGTAGATACGCAGTATTTT,TRBJ2-3,TRBV12-5,TRBD2
CAISVTSGGNNEQFF,TGTGCCATCAGTGTGACTAGCGGGGGGAACAATGAGCAGTTCTTC,TRBJ2-1,TRBV10-3,TRBD2
CASRRQGYNEKLFF,TGTGCCAGCAGGAGACAGGGCTATAATGAAAAACTGTTTTTT,TRBJ1-4,TRBV6-5,TRBD1
CAMSTGDLSYNEQFF,TGTGCCATGTCGACGGGGGACCTCTCCTACAATGAGCAGTTCTTC,TRBJ2-1,TRBV2,-
CASSLETSTDTQYF,TGTGCCAGCAGCTTAGAAACTTCGACAGATACGCAGTATTTT,TRBJ2-3,TRBV11-3,-
CASSRTGGGETQYF,TGTGCCAGCAGCCGTACAGGGGGGGGAGAGACCCAGTACTTC,TRBJ2-5,TRBV7-9,-
CASSPLQQGSSYNEQFF,TGTGCCAGCTCACCACTCCAACAGGGGAGCTCCTACAATGAGCAGTTCTTC,TRBJ2-1,TRBV18,TRBD1